Listed below are T cell receptor beta chains from one sample, sequenced in a study of cytomegalovirus exposure and HLA in healthy donors. The assay was immunoSEQ multiplex PCR, and TCRdb's table has in-frame clones only and misses some. The sample holds 140,000 or so clones, roughly 80% seen once. The material sequenced was PBMCs. These receptors originate from a woman aged 30 to 39 in good health and CMV-seronegative. CDR3s include the opening cysteine and the closing phenylalanine or tryptophan. A D gene is named only where the DNA matches it firmly. Where a row states a size, it is once, few, many or the class of an expanded clone; other rows omit it.

D gene	V gene	J gene	clone size	CDR3 protein	CDR3 DNA
TRBD1	TRBV7-8	TRBJ1-6	NA	CASSPNPGQGSSPLHF	TGTGCCAGCAGCCCTAACCCGGGACAGGGAAGTTCACCCCTCCACTTT
NA	TRBV5-6	TRBJ1-6	NA	CASSLKGFRGNSPLHF	TGTGCCAGCAGCTTGAAAGGGTTCAGAGGGAATTCACCCCTCCACTTT
NA	TRBV5-4	TRBJ2-1	NA	CASSLARDNYNEQFF	TGTGCCAGCAGCTTGGCCCGGGACAACTACAATGAGCAGTTCTTC
TRBD2	TRBV9	TRBJ2-7	NA	CASSVGEGPLYEQYF	TGTGCCAGCAGCGTAGGGGAGGGGCCTCTTTACGAGCAGTACTTC
NA	TRBV2	TRBJ1-1	NA	CATADRMNTEAFF	TGTGCCACCGCCGACAGGATGAACACTGAAGCTTTCTTT
NA	TRBV2	TRBJ1-2	NA	CASSGGGPGTF	TGTGCCAGCAGTGGGGGGGGGCCAGGGACCTTC
NA	TRBV19	TRBJ1-4	NA	CASSGEANEKLFF	TGTGCCAGTAGTGGGGAGGCTAATGAAAAACTGTTTTTT
TRBD1	TRBV2	TRBJ2-1	NA	CASRLDRGTYNEQFF	TGTGCCAGCAGACTCGACAGGGGCACCTACAATGAGCAGTTCTTC
TRBD2	TRBV10-3	TRBJ2-5	NA	CAISGGELAGETQYF	TGTGCCATCAGTGGGGGGGAACTAGCGGGGGAGACCCAGTACTTC
TRBD1	TRBV5-1	TRBJ2-5	NA	CASSYTGEETQYF	TGCGCCAGCAGTTATACAGGGGAAGAGACCCAGTACTTC
NA	TRBV19	TRBJ2-3	once	CASSEGTDTQYF	TGTGCCAGTAGTGAGGGCACAGATACGCAGTATTTT
TRBD2	TRBV9	TRBJ2-5	NA	CASSVESGSGKTQYF	TGTGCCAGCAGCGTAGAAAGTGGTAGCGGGAAGACCCAGTACTTC
TRBD2	TRBV7-2	TRBJ2-1	NA	CASSRRLAGFNEQFF	TGTGCCAGCAGCCGCAGACTAGCGGGTTTCAATGAGCAGTTCTTC
TRBD2	TRBV7-9	TRBJ2-5	NA	CASSLPSGTSLKTQYF	TGTGCCAGCAGCTTACCCTCCGGGACTAGCCTAAAGACCCAGTACTTC
TRBD1	TRBV30	TRBJ1-2	NA	CAWSPGQGVSYTF	TGTGCCTGGAGCCCGGGACAGGGAGTCAGCTACACCTTC